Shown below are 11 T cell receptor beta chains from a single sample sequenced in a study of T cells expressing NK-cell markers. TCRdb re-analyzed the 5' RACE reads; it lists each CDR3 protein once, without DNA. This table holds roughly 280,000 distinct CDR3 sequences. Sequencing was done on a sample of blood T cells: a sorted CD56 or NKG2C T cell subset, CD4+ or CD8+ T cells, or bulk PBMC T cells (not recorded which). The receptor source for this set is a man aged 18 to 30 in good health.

CDR3: CASSPRTGGAFF. The chain couples TRBV19 to TRBJ1-1; TCRdb designates TRBD1, a call that cannot be tested without DNA. Germline CDR1 and CDR2: LNHDA and SQIVND (reference sequence). The length of the CDR3 is 12 residues.

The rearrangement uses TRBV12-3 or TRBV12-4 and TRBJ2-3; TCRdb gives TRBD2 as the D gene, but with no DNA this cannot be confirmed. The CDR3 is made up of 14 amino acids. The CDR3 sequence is CASRGLALTDTQYF.

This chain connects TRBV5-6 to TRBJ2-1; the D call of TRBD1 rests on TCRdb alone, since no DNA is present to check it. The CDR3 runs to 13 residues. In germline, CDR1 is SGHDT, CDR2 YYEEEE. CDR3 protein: CASSLGAWGEQFF.

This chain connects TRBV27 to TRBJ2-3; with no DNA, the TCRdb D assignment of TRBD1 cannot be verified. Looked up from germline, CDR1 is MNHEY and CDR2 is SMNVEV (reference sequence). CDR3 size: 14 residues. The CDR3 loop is CASSAQGAANTQYF.

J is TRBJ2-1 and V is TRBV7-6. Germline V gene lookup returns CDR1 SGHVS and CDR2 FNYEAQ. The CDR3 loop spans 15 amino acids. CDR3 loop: CASVGAESSYNEQFF.

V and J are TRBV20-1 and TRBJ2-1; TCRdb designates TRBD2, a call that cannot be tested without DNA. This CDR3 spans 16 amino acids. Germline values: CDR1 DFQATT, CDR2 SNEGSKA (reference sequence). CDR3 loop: CSAGRPGLRTYNEQFF.

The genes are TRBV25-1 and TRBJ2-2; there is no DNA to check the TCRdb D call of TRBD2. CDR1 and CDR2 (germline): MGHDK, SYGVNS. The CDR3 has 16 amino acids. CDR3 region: CASSAREGVVSGELFF.

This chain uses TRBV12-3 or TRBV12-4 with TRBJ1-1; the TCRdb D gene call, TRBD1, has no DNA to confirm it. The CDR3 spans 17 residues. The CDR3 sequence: CASSPIRTGKGATEAFF.

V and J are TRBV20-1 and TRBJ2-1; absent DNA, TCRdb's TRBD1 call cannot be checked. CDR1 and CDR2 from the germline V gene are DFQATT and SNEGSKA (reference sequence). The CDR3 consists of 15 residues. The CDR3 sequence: CSAREGTGTYNEQFF.

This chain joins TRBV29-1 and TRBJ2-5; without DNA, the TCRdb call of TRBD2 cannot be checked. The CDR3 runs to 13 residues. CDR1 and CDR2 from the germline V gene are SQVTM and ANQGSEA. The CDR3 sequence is CSVAGLIQETQYF.

This CDR3 is CASSTSRGTGETQYF. This chain uses TRBV6-1 with TRBJ2-5; there is no DNA to check the TCRdb D call of TRBD2. This CDR3 region has 15 residues. The germline CDR1 and CDR2 sequences are MNHNS and SASEGT.